This TCR beta chain was identified in a study of T cell responses to AZD1222 COVID-19 vaccine. Clones were read by immunoSEQ multiplex PCR, and TCRdb kept only the in-frame ones, dropping some. The repertoire holds around 150,000 clones, with about nine tenths as singletons. Germline values: CDR1 SGHAT, CDR2 FQDESV (reference sequence). The CDR3 spans 17 residues. With 0 bases removed from V and 7 bases from J, the gap between germline ends came to 19 bases. This TCR derives from an adult in good health. The rearrangement joins TRBV11-1 to TRBJ2-1; either TRBD1 or TRBD2 may fit D (6 bases each). This specimen consisted of peripheral blood, obtained on day 0 of AZD1222 vaccination. CDR3 in amino acids: CASSLAMGRGAQNEQFF. The CDR3 DNA reads TGTGCCAGCAGCTTAGCGATGGGAAGGGGGGCGCAGAATGAGCAGTTCTTC.